These 15 T cell receptor beta chains share one sample of origin, sequenced in a study of CD8 T cells in Susac syndrome. Reverse transcription of roughly 0.5 to 1 ug RNA was carried out with random hexamers. TCRdb re-derived calls from the immunoSEQ multiplex PCR reads in MiXCR, one entry per CDR3 protein. The data show around 130,000 distinct CDR3 sequences, around 91% seen once. Input material: CD8+ T cells from PBMCs. These TCRs come from a human donor with multiple sclerosis.

The rearrangement uses TRBV10-3 and TRBJ2-6; D gene ambiguous. Per the germline V gene, CDR1 is ENHRY and CDR2 is SYGVKD. Trimming removed 11 bases at V and 0 bases at J, with 11 bases between. This CDR3 is built from 14 residues. CDR3 protein: CASREASGANVLTF. The CDR3 coding sequence is TGTGCCTCGCGAGAGGCCTCTGGGGCCAACGTCCTGACTTTC.

This clonotype was recorded only once. The chain couples TRBV4-1 to TRBJ1-1, with a possible D match to TRBD1 (6 bases). The CDR3 has 17 amino acids. CDR1 and CDR2 (germline): MGHRA, YSYEKL. V was clipped by 2 bases and J by 0 bases, with 16 bases between them. The CDR3 DNA is TGCGCCAGCAGCCAACAACCGGACAGTTCTATGAACACTGAAGCTTTCTTT. This translates into CASSQQPDSSMNTEAFF.

J is TRBJ2-1 and V is TRBV5-1, with a possible D match to TRBD2 (5 bases). The CDR3 loop spans 15 amino acids. Germline values: CDR1 SGHRS, CDR2 YFSETQ. Trimming left V 6 bases short and J 1 base short, with 14 bases between. The CDR3 is CASKSSSRSYNEQFF. CDR3 in DNA: TGCGCCAGCAAGTCCTCTAGCCGGTCCTACAATGAGCAGTTCTTC. Based on the CDR3 plus reference TRBV5-1 and TRBJ2-1, the full variable domain is KAGVTQTPRYLIKTRGQQVTLSCSPISGHRSVSWYQQTPGQGLQFLFEYFSETQRNKGNFPGRFSGRQFSNSRSEMNVSTLELGDSALYLCASKSSSRSYNEQFFGPGTRLTVL.

This sequence joins TRBV6-4 and TRBJ2-3; D is perhaps TRBD1 (6 bases). Trimming took off 7 bases at V and 2 bases at J, with 13 bases between the two ends. The CDR3 has 14 residues. Germline V lookup: CDR1 MRHNA, CDR2 SNTAGT. This CDR3 reads CASTWDKPTDTQYF. CDR3 sequence (DNA): TGTGCCAGCACCTGGGACAAGCCCACAGATACGCAGTATTTT.

The chain uses TRBV20-1 and TRBJ1-1; D might be TRBD1 (5 bases). Trimming pared 1 base from V and 4 bases from J, leaving 13 bases between. The germline gives CDR1 DFQATT, CDR2 SNEGSKA (reference sequence). The CDR3 totals 14 residues. The CDR3 bases are TGCAGTGCTAGAGTGGCGGGCCAGGGCACTGAAGCTTTCTTT. It translates to CSARVAGQGTEAFF.

This chain uses TRBV6-2 or TRBV6-3 with TRBJ1-2; D not resolved. Deletions cut 6 bases from V and 3 bases from J, with 14 bases between. The V gene's germline CDR1 is MNHEY and CDR2 SVGEGT. This CDR3 is 14 amino acids long. In DNA form, the CDR3 reads TGTGCCAGCAGCCGTCTAGAGCAGTACTATGGCTACACCTTC. Translated, it gives CASSRLEQYYGYTF.

The chain couples TRBV4-3 to TRBJ2-1, with TRBD2 matching 8 bases. The length of the CDR3 is 15 residues. Germline CDR1 and CDR2: LGHNA and YSLEER. V gave up 4 bases and J gave up 5 bases; unmatched junction bases: 7. The CDR3 DNA reads TGCGCCAGCAGCCCATCGGGGGGGATACACAATGAGCAGTTCTTC. Its translation is CASSPSGGIHNEQFF.

This chain links TRBV29-1 with TRBJ2-1; 7 nucleotides agree with TRBD2. Germline trimming cut 6 bases from V and 4 bases from J; bases unmatched to any gene: 6. The CDR3 contains 13 residues. Germline V gene lookup returns CDR1 SQVTM and CDR2 ANQGSEA. The DNA for the CDR3 is TGCAGCGTCACCGGGACTACTTACAATGAGCAGTTCTTC. Translating it yields CSVTGTTYNEQFF.

The chain joins TRBV3-1 to TRBJ2-3, with TRBD2 matching 12 bases. The germline V gene has CDR1 LGHDT and CDR2 YNNKEL (reference sequence). The CDR3 sequence is 17 residues long. The V segment lost 3 bases and the J segment 4 bases; nucleotides outside the gene matches: 8. The chain's CDR3 is CASSHLTSGSFADTQYF. The CDR3 DNA reads TGTGCCAGCAGCCACCTGACTAGCGGGAGTTTCGCAGATACGCAGTATTTT.

This chain links TRBV4-2 with TRBJ2-5; perhaps TRBD1 as D (6 bases). The V gene lost 3 bases and the J gene lost 5 bases, with 13 bases spanning the gap. Germline CDR1 and CDR2: LGHNA and YNFKEQ. The CDR3 contains 14 residues. This CDR3 is CASSHFSGVETQYF. CDR3 in DNA: TGTGCCAGCAGCCATTTTTCAGGGGTCGAGACCCAGTACTTC.

The V gene is TRBV19, the J gene TRBJ1-4; D is uncertain. The CDR3 is 14 residues long. V was pared by 2 bases and J by 8 bases, with 12 bases between. Per the germline V gene, CDR1 is LNHDA and CDR2 is SQIVND (reference sequence). CDR3 residues: CASSILLAEEKLFF. In DNA form, the CDR3 reads TGTGCCAGTAGTATATTGCTCGCGGAGGAAAAACTGTTTTTT.

The CDR3 protein is CASSPLGTSVVPGYEQYF. CDR3 DNA: TGTGCCAGTAGTCCCCTGGGGACTAGTGTCGTCCCGGGCTACGAGCAGTACTTC. The chain links TRBV19 to TRBJ2-7; 8 nucleotides match TRBD2. This CDR3 has 18 amino acids. Per the germline V gene, CDR1 is LNHDA and CDR2 is SQIVND (reference sequence). The junction had 18 bases not matched to a gene; V was cut back by 5 bases and J by 3 bases.

V usage is TRBV27 and J usage is TRBJ2-4; TRBD1 might be the D (6 bases). The CDR3 covers 14 residues. The ends were cut back, 7 bases at V and 3 bases at J, with 13 bases in the middle. The germline gives CDR1 MNHEY, CDR2 SMNVEV (reference sequence). The CDR3 loop reads CASTPNRDKNIQYF. CDR3 coding DNA: TGTGCCAGCACCCCGAACAGGGACAAAAACATTCAGTACTTC.

The chain has TRBV6-1 and TRBJ2-2, with a weak D call TRBD2 (5 bases). CDR1 and CDR2 from the germline V gene are MNHNS and SASEGT. The CDR3 is made up of 14 amino acids. The germline V and J ends were trimmed by 6 bases and 8 bases, with 16 bases remaining between them. The CDR3 DNA follows: TGTGCCAGCAGGGATTTAGCTTGGGAGGGGGAGCTGTTTTTT. This sequence encodes CASRDLAWEGELFF.

This clonotype was counted once. The CDR3 region is CASRPPGQSYYEQYF. CDR3 sequence (DNA): TGTGCCAGCAGGCCCCCGGGACAGTCTTACTACGAGCAGTACTTC. The chain employs TRBV2 and TRBJ2-7; 7 bases match TRBD1. Germline V lookup: CDR1 SNHLY, CDR2 FYNNEI. Unmatched junction bases numbered 11, after V lost 6 bases and J lost 3 bases. The CDR3 is 15 residues long.